Below are 2 T cell receptor beta chains sequenced from a single sample in a study of blood T cell repertoires in COVID-19 (dated by TCRdb to between 2020 and 2021). The method was the immunoSEQ multiplex PCR assay. TCRdb retrieved this table from immuneACCESS and kept in-frame rearrangements only. Not all clones are present; in checked studies, unresolved V genes account for under half, and no reason is known for the remainder. Within this sample are roughly 97,000 clones, with roughly 80% of them counted one time only. Together, the top ten hold 4% to 5.5% of the sample. Material for sequencing was peripheral blood. These receptors were taken from a man aged 55 to 70 with acute or convalescent COVID-19.

The chain combines TRBV4-2 with TRBJ2-3; 8 positions match TRBD2. Trimming cost V 1 base and J 1 base; bases outside gene matches: 4. The CDR3 is made up of 16 amino acids. The germline V gene has CDR1 LGHNA and CDR2 YNFKEQ. CDR3 residues: CASSQVGSGGTDTQYF. The CDR3 DNA follows: TGTGCCAGCAGCCAAGTGGGTAGCGGGGGCACAGATACGCAGTATTTT.

The rearrangement links TRBV18 to TRBJ2-3; tentatively, D is TRBD1 (6 bases). The V gene's germline CDR1 is KGHSH and CDR2 LQKENI. CDR3 length: 16 residues. V was pared by 4 bases and J by 1 base, with 15 bases between. CDR3 residues: CASSQLRSGGTDTQYF. CDR3 in DNA: TGTGCCAGCTCACAGCTAAGGTCAGGGGGCACAGATACGCAGTATTTT.